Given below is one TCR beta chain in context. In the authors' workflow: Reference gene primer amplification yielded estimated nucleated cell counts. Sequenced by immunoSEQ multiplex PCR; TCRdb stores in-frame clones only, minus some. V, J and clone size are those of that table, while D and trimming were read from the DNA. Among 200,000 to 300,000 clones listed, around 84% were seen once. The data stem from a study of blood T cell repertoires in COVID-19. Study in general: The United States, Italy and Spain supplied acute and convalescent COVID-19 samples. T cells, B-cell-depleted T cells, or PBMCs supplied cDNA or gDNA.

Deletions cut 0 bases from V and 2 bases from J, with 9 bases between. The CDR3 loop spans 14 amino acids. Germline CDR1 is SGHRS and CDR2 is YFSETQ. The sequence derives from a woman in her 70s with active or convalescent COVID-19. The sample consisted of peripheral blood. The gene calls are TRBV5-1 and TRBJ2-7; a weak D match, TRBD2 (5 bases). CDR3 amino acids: CASSLGDSAYEQYF. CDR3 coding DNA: TGCGCCAGCAGCTTGGGAGATAGCGCCTACGAGCAGTACTTC.